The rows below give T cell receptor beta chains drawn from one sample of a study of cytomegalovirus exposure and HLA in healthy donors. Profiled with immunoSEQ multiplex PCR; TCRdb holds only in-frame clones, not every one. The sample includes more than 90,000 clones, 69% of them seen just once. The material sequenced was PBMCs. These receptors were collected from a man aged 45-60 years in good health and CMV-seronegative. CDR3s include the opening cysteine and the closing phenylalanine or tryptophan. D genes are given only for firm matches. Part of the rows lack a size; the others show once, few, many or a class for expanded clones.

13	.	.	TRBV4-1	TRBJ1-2	TGCGCCAGCAGCAGAGATGAGGTTGCAGGCTACACCTTC	CASSRDEVAGYTF
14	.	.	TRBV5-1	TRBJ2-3	TGCGCCAGCAGCCCCTATGGTAGCACAGATACGCAGTATTTT	CASSPYGSTDTQYF
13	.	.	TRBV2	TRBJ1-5	TGTGCCAGTGCGAACAGGGTTGATCAGCCCCAGCATTTT	CASANRVDQPQHF
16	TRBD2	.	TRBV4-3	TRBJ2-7	TGCGCCAGCAGCCGAGATATAGCGGGGGCCGCCTACGAGCAGTACTTC	CASSRDIAGAAYEQYF
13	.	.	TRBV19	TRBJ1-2	TGTGCCAGTAGAAGGGGTGCTAACTATGGCTACACCTTC	CASRRGANYGYTF
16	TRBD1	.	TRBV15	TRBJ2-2	TGTGCCACCAGCAGTGGGACAGGGGTCTACACCGGGGAGCTGTTTTTT	CATSSGTGVYTGELFF
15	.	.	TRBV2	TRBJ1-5	TGTGCCAGCAGTGAAGGGGGCAGGACCTATCAGCCCCAGCATTTT	CASSEGGRTYQPQHF
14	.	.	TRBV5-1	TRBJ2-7	TGCGCCAGCGCTCTGAAGGACAGCACCTACGAGCAGTACTTC	CASALKDSTYEQYF
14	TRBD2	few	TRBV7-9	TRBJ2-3	TGTGCCAGCAGCTTAGGGGCGGGGGAAGATACGCAGTATTTT	CASSLGAGEDTQYF
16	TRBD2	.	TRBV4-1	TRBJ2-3	TGCGCCAGCAGCCTCGGACTAGCGGGGGGCACAGATACGCAGTATTTT	CASSLGLAGGTDTQYF
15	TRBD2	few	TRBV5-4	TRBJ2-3	TGTGCCAGCAGCTATCTCAGCGGGGGGTCAGATACGCAGTATTTT	CASSYLSGGSDTQYF
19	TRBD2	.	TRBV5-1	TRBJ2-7	TGCGCCAGCAGCTTGGACGGCGGGGGAGACAGCGGGATAGGCTACGAGCAGTACTTC	CASSLDGGGDSGIGYEQYF
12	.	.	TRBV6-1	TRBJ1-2	TGTGCCAGCAGTGCCGGTAGAGTAGGCTACACCTTC	CASSAGRVGYTF
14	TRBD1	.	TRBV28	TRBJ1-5	TGTGCCACCGATACAACAGGGGGCAGTCAGCCCCAGCATTTT	CATDTTGGSQPQHF
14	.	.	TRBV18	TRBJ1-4	TGTGCCAGCTCACCGCAGGGAACGAGTGAAAAACTGTTTTTT	CASSPQGTSEKLFF
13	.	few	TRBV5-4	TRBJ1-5	TGTGCCAGCAGCCATGACACCCATCAGCCCCAGCATTTT	CASSHDTHQPQHF
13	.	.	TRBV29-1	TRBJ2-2	TGCAGCGTCCCCCAGACATCTACCGGGGAGCTGTTTTTT	CSVPQTSTGELFF
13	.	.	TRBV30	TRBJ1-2	TGTGCTTCATCCCGAGGAAGACGGGGAGGCTACACCTTC	CASSRGRRGGYTF
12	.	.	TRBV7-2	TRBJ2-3	TGTGCCAGCAGCCCAAGCACAGATACGCAGTATTTT	CASSPSTDTQYF
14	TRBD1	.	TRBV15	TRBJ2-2	TGTGCCACCAGCAGGCAGGGGGCGGCCGGGGAGCTGTTTTTT	CATSRQGAAGELFF
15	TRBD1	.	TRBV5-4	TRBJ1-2	TGTGCCAGCAGCTTGGACGACAGGGTGGGGCTTGGCTACACCTTC	CASSLDDRVGLGYTF
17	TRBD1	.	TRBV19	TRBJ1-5	TGTGCCAGTAGTATTGGGACAGGGGACCCGGGCAATCAGCCCCAGCATTTT	CASSIGTGDPGNQPQHF
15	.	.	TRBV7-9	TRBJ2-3	TGTGCCAGCAGCTTATTGAGGACACGCACAGATACGCAGTATTTT	CASSLLRTRTDTQYF
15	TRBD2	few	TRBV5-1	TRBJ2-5	TGCGCCAGCAGCTTGGTTGGTAGCGGGGCGGAGACCCAGTACTTC	CASSLVGSGAETQYF
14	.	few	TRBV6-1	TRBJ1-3	TGTGCCAGCAGGGACCCAGGGGCTGGAAACACCATATATTTT	CASRDPGAGNTIYF
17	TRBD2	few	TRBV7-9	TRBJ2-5	TGTGCCAGCAGCGTTCCTAGCGGGAGAAAGTTGCAAGAGACCCAGTACTTC	CASSVPSGRKLQETQYF
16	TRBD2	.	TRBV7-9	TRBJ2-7	TGTGCCAGCAGCCCCCAAGTAGCGGGGGTGTTTTACGAGCAGTACTTC	CASSPQVAGVFYEQYF
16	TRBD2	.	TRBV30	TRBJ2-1	TGTGCCTGGAGTGCCGGACTAGCGGGGGCCTACAATGAGCAGTTCTTC	CAWSAGLAGAYNEQFF
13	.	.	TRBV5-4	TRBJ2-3	TGTGCCAGCAGCTTCTCAGGGACAGATACGCAGTATTTT	CASSFSGTDTQYF
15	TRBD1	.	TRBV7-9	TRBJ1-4	TGTGCCAGCAGCTTAGGTTCAGGGGGAGCTGAAAAACTGTTTTTT	CASSLGSGGAEKLFF
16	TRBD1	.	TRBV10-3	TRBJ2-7	TGTGCCATCAGTGAGTCGGCGGGACAGGGCCTCTACGAGCAGTACTTC	CAISESAGQGLYEQYF
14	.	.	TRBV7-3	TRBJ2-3	TGTGCCAGCAGCTTAAGTCTAGACACAGATACGCAGTATTTT	CASSLSLDTDTQYF
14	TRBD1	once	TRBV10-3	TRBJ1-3	TGTGCCATCAGCCTACAGGGGGCTGGAAACACCATATATTTT	CAISLQGAGNTIYF
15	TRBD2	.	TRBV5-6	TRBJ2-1	TGTGCCAGCAGCTTGGGCGGGGGGCACTACAATGAGCAGTTCTTC	CASSLGGGHYNEQFF
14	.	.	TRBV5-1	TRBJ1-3	TGCGCCAGCAGCTCAGGGGACTCTGGAAACACCATATATTTT	CASSSGDSGNTIYF
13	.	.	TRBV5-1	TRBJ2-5	TGCGCCAGCAGCTTGGCTTCTCGAGAGACCCAGTACTTC	CASSLASRETQYF
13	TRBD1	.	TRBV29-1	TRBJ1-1	TGCAGCGTTGAAGCTACAGGGGGCACTGAAGCTTTCTTT	CSVEATGGTEAFF
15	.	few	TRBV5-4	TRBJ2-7	TGTGCCAGCAGTTTCGGGGCAGGGGAAACCTACGAGCAGTACTTC	CASSFGAGETYEQYF
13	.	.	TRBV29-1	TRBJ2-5	TGCAGCGTTGATCCGGGGATCCAAGAGACCCAGTACTTC	CSVDPGIQETQYF
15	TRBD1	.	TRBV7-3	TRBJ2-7	TGTGCCAGCAGCTCAGCCGGGACAGGGACCTACGAGCAGTACTTC	CASSSAGTGTYEQYF
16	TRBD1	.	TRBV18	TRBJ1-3	TGTGCCAGCTCACTGGGACAGGGAGTATCTGGAAACACCATATATTTT	CASSLGQGVSGNTIYF
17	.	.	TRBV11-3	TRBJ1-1	TGTGCCAGCAGCTTAGAGGTGGTTTTGGGGCGGGGCACTGAAGCTTTCTTT	CASSLEVVLGRGTEAFF
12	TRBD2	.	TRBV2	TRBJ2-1	TGTGCCAGCGGTGGCGGGAGCGATGAGCAGTTCTTC	CASGGGSDEQFF
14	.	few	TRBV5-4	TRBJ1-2	TGTGCCAGCAGCTTGGCGGCAGGCGATTATGGCTACACCTTC	CASSLAAGDYGYTF
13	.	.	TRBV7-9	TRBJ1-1	TGTGCCAGCAGCTTACAGGGATCCACTGAAGCTTTCTTT	CASSLQGSTEAFF
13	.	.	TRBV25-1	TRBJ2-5	TGTGCCAGCAGTTTGGGGAGCATAGAGACCCAGTACTTC	CASSLGSIETQYF
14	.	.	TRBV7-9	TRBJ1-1	TGTGCCAGCAGCCCCCGGGGGGAGCTCACTGAAGCTTTCTTT	CASSPRGELTEAFF
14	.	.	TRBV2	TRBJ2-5	TGTGCCAGCAGTGAAAGGGGCAGAGCAGAGACCCAGTACTTC	CASSERGRAETQYF
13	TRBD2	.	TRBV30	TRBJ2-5	TGTGCCTTTCTAGCGGGCCCTGAAGAGACCCAGTACTTC	CAFLAGPEETQYF
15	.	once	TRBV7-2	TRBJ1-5	TGTGCCAGCAGCCCCGGACTTAATGGCAATCAGCCCCAGCATTTT	CASSPGLNGNQPQHF
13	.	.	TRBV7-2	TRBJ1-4	TGTGCCAGCAGCTTCAGGGAACCCGAAAAACTGTTTTTT	CASSFREPEKLFF
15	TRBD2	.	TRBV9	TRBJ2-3	TGTGCCAGCAGCGTGGGGACTACTAGCTTAGATACGCAGTATTTT	CASSVGTTSLDTQYF
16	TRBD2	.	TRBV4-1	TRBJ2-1	TGCGCCAGCAGCCATTCCGGGACTAGTACCCTCAATGAGCAGTTCTTC	CASSHSGTSTLNEQFF
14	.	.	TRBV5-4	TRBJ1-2	TGTGCCAGCAGCTTGGCCGGGGGAAACTATGGCTACACCTTC	CASSLAGGNYGYTF
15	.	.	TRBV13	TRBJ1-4	TGTGCCAGCAGCCCCACCGGGACAAGTAAAGTGAAACTGTTTTTT	CASSPTGTSKVKLFF
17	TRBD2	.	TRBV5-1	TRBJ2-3	TGCGCCAGCAGCCACCCACGGGGGGGCCGTACCACAGATACGCAGTATTTT	CASSHPRGGRTTDTQYF
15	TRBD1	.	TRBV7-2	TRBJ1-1	TGTGCCAGCAGCTTAGTGCCGCAGGGGGCGGTCGTCGCTTTCTTT	CASSLVPQGAVVAFF
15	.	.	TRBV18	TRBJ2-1	TGTGCCAGCTCACCAGGGGAACCGTTTACAGGTGAGCAGTTCTTC	CASSPGEPFTGEQFF
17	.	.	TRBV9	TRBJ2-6	TGTGCCAGCAGCCTAGAGTTGGGGCTCTCTGGGGCCAACGTCCTGACTTTC	CASSLELGLSGANVLTF